These 14 T cell receptor beta chains came from one sample sequenced in a study of cytomegalovirus exposure and HLA in healthy donors. The data were produced by immunoSEQ multiplex PCR, yet TCRdb's version contains in-frame clones alone and is incomplete. Here the sample spans approximately 220,000 clones, about 83% being singletons. The sample taken for sequencing was PBMCs. These receptors originate from a young man in good health and CMV-seronegative.

In DNA, the CDR3 is TGCAGCGTGGGGGACAGGGTAGGGTACGAGCAGTACTTC. Encoded protein: CSVGDRVGYEQYF. V is TRBV29-1 and J is TRBJ2-7, with 9 nucleotides matching TRBD1. V lost 6 bases, J lost 4 bases, and 7 bases stayed unmatched. Germline V gives CDR1 SQVTM, CDR2 ANQGSEA. This CDR3 contains 13 residues.

The chain joins TRBV25-1 to TRBJ1-2, with 9 bases identical to TRBD1. Germline V lookup: CDR1 MGHDK, CDR2 SYGVNS. V shed 4 bases, J shed 8 bases, and the junction held 5 bases outside the gene matches. The CDR3 runs to 13 residues. The CDR3 protein is CASSGWTGVGYTF. The CDR3 DNA reads TGTGCCAGCAGTGGCTGGACAGGGGTCGGCTACACCTTC.

The genes are TRBV19 and TRBJ2-5; TRBD1 matches 10 bases. The CDR3 length is 15 residues. The V segment lost 5 bases and the J segment 5 bases; nucleotides outside the gene matches: 8. Germline CDR1 and CDR2: LNHDA and SQIVND (reference sequence). The CDR3 coding sequence is TGTGCCAGTAGTCCGCGGACAGGGGGAAGCGAGACCCAGTACTTC. Protein product: CASSPRTGGSETQYF.

This clone was counted between two and nine times. The gene calls are TRBV29-1 and TRBJ1-2; 7 bases line up with TRBD1. The CDR3 has 12 residues. The J segment lost 2 bases and the V segment lost 4 bases, leaving 1 base of the junction unmatched. CDR1 SQVTM and CDR2 ANQGSEA come from the germline V gene. CDR3: CSVGGQNYGYTF. Here the CDR3 DNA reads TGCAGCGTTGGGGGACAGAACTATGGCTACACCTTC.

This chain links TRBV7-9 with TRBJ1-1; tentatively, D is TRBD1 (5 bases). The V gene lost 5 bases and the J gene lost 7 bases, with 8 bases spanning the gap. The length of the CDR3 is 11 residues. Looked up from germline, CDR1 is SEHNR and CDR2 is FQNEAQ (reference sequence). Here the CDR3 reads CASSDDSEAFF. The CDR3 DNA sequence: TGTGCCAGCAGCGACGACAGTGAAGCTTTCTTT.

The chain combines TRBV4-3 with TRBJ2-7; 7 positions agree with TRBD1. The V segment lost 0 bases and the J segment 3 bases; nucleotides outside the gene matches: 5. There are 15 residues in the CDR3. Germline V CDR1 and CDR2: LGHNA, YSLEER. The CDR3 is CASSQDQGVSYEQYF. CDR3 coding DNA: TGCGCCAGCAGCCAAGACCAGGGGGTTAGCTACGAGCAGTACTTC.

The DNA of the CDR3 is TGTGCCAGCAGCCCCGGGGTAGCGGGGGGTTTAGGGGAGCTGTTTTTT. This translates into CASSPGVAGGLGELFF. The gene calls are TRBV9 and TRBJ2-2; 10 nucleotides agree with TRBD2. After removal of 4 bases from V and 8 bases from J, the junction contained 11 bases not matched to a gene. The CDR3 extends over 16 amino acids. Per the germline V gene, CDR1 is SGDLS and CDR2 is YYNGEE.

The chain employs TRBV28 and TRBJ2-7; 7 bases map to TRBD2. The CDR3 covers 12 residues. After removal of 2 bases from V and 9 bases from J, the junction contained 4 bases not matched to a gene. Germline V gene data show CDR1 as MDHEN and CDR2 as SYDVKM. The CDR3 here is CASSLVGLVQYF. The CDR3 DNA is TGTGCCAGCAGTTTAGTTGGACTAGTGCAGTACTTC.

The chain recombines TRBV7-2 with TRBJ2-7, with TRBD2 as a possible D gene (5 bases). Looked up from germline, CDR1 is SGHTA and CDR2 is FQGNSA. The CDR3 runs 13 residues. Trimming cost V 4 bases and J 4 bases, with 11 bases left between them. The CDR3 region is CASSWKGEYEQYF. CDR3 DNA sequence: TGTGCCAGCAGCTGGAAGGGAGAATACGAGCAGTACTTC.

V gene TRBV11-2 combines with J gene TRBJ1-4; 8 nucleotides align to TRBD1. This CDR3 region has 16 residues. With 2 bases clipped from V and 4 bases from J, the junction kept 6 bases outside the gene matches. In germline, CDR1 is SGHAT, CDR2 FQNNGV. CDR3: CASSLSPTGVNEKLFF. The CDR3, as DNA: TGTGCCAGCAGCTTAAGTCCGACAGGGGTTAATGAAAAACTGTTTTTT. The full variable domain, completed using reference TRBV11-2 and TRBJ1-4, is EAGVAQSPRYKIIEKRQSVAFWCNPISGHATLYWYQQILGQGPKLLIQFQNNGVVDDSQLPKDRFSAERLKGVDSTLKIQPAKLEDSAVYLCASSLSPTGVNEKLFFGSGTQLSVL.

The V gene is TRBV27, the J gene TRBJ2-1; D perhaps matches TRBD1 (5 bases). This CDR3 has 14 residues. V was shortened by 3 bases and J by 6 bases, with 12 bases between the two germline ends. Germline loops: CDR1 MNHEY, CDR2 SMNVEV (reference sequence). The CDR3 spells CASSFSQRGNEQFF. The CDR3 DNA is TGTGCCAGCAGTTTCTCCCAAAGGGGCAATGAGCAGTTCTTC.

This chain links TRBV7-2 with TRBJ2-3, with 8 bases that match TRBD1. Germline-derived CDR1 and CDR2 are SGHTA and FQGNSA. The CDR3 loop spans 16 amino acids. V trimming: 0 bases; J trimming: 5 bases; junction bases outside the gene matches: 7. CDR3 loop: CASSLAQGAVGDTQYF. In DNA, the CDR3 is TGTGCCAGCAGCTTAGCGCAGGGGGCGGTAGGAGATACGCAGTATTTT.

The chain uses TRBV5-6 and TRBJ2-7; 8 nucleotides line up with TRBD2. Germline V gene sequence: CDR1 SGHDT, CDR2 YYEEEE. The CDR3 sequence is 13 residues long. V shed 4 bases, J shed 4 bases, and the junction held 4 bases outside the gene matches. The CDR3 reads CASSQGLVYEQYF. The CDR3 DNA sequence: TGTGCCAGCAGCCAGGGACTAGTATACGAGCAGTACTTC.

The chain carries TRBV5-1 and TRBJ2-3, with 10 bases identical to TRBD2. Germline-derived CDR1 and CDR2 are SGHRS and YFSETQ. CDR3 length: 15 amino acids. With V trimmed by 0 bases and J by 11 bases, 9 bases remained unmatched. The CDR3 region is CASSLVASGGEKQYF. The CDR3 coding sequence is TGCGCCAGCAGCTTGGTAGCTAGCGGGGGCGAGAAGCAGTATTTT.